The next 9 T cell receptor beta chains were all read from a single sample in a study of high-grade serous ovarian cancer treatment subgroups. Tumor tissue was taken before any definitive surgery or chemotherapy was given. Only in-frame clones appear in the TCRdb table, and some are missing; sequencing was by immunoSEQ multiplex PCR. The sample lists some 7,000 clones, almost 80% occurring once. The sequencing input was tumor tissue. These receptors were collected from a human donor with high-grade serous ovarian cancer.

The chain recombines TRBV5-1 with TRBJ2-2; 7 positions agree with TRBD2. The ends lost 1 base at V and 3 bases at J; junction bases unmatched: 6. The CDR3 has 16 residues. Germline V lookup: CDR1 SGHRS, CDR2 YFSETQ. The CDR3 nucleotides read TGCGCCAGCAGCTTGAGAAGTGGGGGGGACACCGGGGAGCTGTTTTTT. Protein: CASSLRSGGDTGELFF.

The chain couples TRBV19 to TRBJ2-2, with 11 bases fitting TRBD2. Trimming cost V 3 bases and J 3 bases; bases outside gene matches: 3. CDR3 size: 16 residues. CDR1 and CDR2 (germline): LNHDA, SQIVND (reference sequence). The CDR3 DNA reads TGTGCCAGTAGTATCCGGACTAGCGGGTACACCGGGGAGCTGTTTTTT. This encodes CASSIRTSGYTGELFF.

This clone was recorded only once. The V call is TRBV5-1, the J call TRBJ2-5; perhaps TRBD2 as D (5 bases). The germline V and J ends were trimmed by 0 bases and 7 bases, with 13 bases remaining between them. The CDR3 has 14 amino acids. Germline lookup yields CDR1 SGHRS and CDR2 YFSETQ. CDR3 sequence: CASSLGSSEGTQYF. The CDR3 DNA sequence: TGCGCCAGCAGCTTGGGGTCTTCCGAGGGGACCCAGTACTTC.

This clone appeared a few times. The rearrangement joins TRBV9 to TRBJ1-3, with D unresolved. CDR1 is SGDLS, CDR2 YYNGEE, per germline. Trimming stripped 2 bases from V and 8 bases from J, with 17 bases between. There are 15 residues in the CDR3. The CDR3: CASSVTDYVMDTIYF. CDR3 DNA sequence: TGTGCCAGCAGCGTCACCGATTACGTTATGGACACCATATATTTT. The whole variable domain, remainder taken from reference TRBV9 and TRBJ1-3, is DSGVTQTPKHLITATGQRVTLRCSPRSGDLSVYWYQQSLDQGLQFLIQYYNGEERAKGNILERFSAQQFPDLHSELNLSSLELGDSALYFCASSVTDYVMDTIYFGEGSWLTVV.

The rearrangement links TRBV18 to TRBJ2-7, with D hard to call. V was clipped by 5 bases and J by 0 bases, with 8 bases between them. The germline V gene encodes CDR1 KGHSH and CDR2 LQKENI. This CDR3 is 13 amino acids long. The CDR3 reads CASSGGFSYEQYF. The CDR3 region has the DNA TGTGCCAGCTCAGGCGGTTTCTCCTACGAGCAGTACTTC.

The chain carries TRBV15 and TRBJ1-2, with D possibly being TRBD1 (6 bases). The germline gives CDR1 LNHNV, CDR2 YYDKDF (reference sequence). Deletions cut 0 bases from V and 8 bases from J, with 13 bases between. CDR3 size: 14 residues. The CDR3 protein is CATSRDRGARGYTF. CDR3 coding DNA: TGTGCCACCAGCAGAGATAGGGGGGCCCGGGGCTACACCTTC.

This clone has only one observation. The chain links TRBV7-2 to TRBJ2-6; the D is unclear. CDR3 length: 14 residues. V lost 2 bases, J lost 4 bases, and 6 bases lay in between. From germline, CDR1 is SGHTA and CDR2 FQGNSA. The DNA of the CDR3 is TGTGCCAGCAGCTTAAGCCTCGGGGCCAACGTCCTGACTTTC. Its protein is CASSLSLGANVLTF.

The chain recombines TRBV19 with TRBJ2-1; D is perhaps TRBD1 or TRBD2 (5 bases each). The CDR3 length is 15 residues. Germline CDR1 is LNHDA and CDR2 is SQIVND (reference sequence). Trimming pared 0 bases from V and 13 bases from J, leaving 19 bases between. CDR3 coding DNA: TGTGCCAGTAGTATAGATCAGGGCGCGGGTCGAGTTCAGTTCTTC. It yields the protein CASSIDQGAGRVQFF.

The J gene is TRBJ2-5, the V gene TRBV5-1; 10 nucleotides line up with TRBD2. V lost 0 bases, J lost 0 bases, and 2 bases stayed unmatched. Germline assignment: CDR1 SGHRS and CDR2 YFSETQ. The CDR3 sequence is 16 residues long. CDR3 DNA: TGCGCCAGCAGCTTGGTTAGCGGGGGGAACCAAGAGACCCAGTACTTC. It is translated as CASSLVSGGNQETQYF.